The entry below describes one T cell receptor beta chain. Which antigen it targets is not known. No clone much larger than this one lies a single base away; base qualities are absent. V is pared back by 10 bases and J by 6 bases, with 24 bases lying between the germline termini. Inclusive of the bounding cysteine and phenylalanine, the CDR3 is 15 residues long. The CDR3 DNA has 45 bases and is translated from base 1. The germline V gene (reference sequence) gives CDR1 as LNHDA and CDR2 as SQIVND. The time point label here, explained by the study, means: baseline before first vaccination. Vaccinee samples came from UK trials COV001 and COV002, including a single-blind randomized controlled phase 2/3 trial of AZD1222 (ChAdOx1 nCoV-19) in healthy adults. For TCRbeta chain sequencing, PBMC samples were collected from trial participants at day 0 and at day 28 after the second dose. These data are taken from a study of T cell responses to AZD1222 COVID-19 vaccine (dated by TCRdb to about 2021). Some background on the complete study: Because spike-specific TCR depth and breadth did not differ between the two schedules, AZD1222 recipients who got a second dose at roughly 4 weeks were pooled with those who got a second dose at roughly 12 weeks. A total of around 240 trial participants underwent TCR sequencing, of whom some 210 received two doses of AZD1222 and around 25 received two doses of the MenACWY control vaccine. Trial participants were enrolled into age subgroups of 18-55, 56-69 and 70-plus years, which contained about 150, 27 and 61 TCR-sequenced participants, respectively.

Study-level results and caveats: Participants were mostly white British, with more females than males. The authors suggested clonal diversity may have been underestimated. Conclusions about previously exposed vaccinees were limited because only a handful of AZD1222 recipients were SARS-CoV-2 seropositive at baseline. Spike-specific TCR breadth and depth rose significantly after two AZD1222 doses compared with day 0 and with MenACWY recipients. The 56-69-year group was small, and its depth increase did not reach significance, likely because of low power. The whole spike protein was spanned by vaccine-associated CD4 TCRs, and dominant responses were seen in regions 160-218 and 743-854. Reportedly, almost half of the unique spike-specific TCRs recognized epitopes lying outside the regions that are mutated in the B.1.351 and B.1.1.7 variants. No day 14 peak-response samples were available, so repertoires were characterized only after the peak T cell response.

The CDR3 regions of human TCRbeta chains were subjected to immunosequencing. Processing in the source paper ran as follows. Repertoire TCRs were matched against a reference library of SARS-CoV-2-specific TCRs generated with the MIRA antigen-specificity platform. Breadth was defined as the fraction of unique TCRs that were SARS-CoV-2-associated, and depth was defined as the fraction of total T cells that were SARS-CoV-2-associated. Using the MIRA data, each spike-specific TCR was assigned both to the spike region to which the TCR was reactive and to a CD4 or CD8 class. Log10-transformed breadth and depth values were compared by one-way ANOVA with Sidak's multiple comparisons tests. TCRdb took this table from immuneACCESS and kept in-frame rearrangements with V and J called. Such tables lack part of the clones; where checked against another copy, unresolved V genes explain under half of the gap, and the rest is unexplained. That table supplies the V and J calls and clone size; D and trimming were determined from the DNA. Within this sample are about 97,000 clones, with 70% to 90% of them counted one time only. The ten largest clones represent roughly 3% of the sample.

Sample: peripheral blood, taken on day 0 of AZD1222 vaccination. The clonotype originates from an adult in good health. This chain is built from TRBV19 and TRBJ1-1; 5 matching bases give a weak D call of TRBD1. DNA sequence: TGTGCCACCCTGAAGGGGACTGCCCTTGGGGCTGAAGCTTTCTTT. Its protein reads: CATLKGTALGAEAFF.